The 19 T cell receptor beta chains reported below all come from one sample, sequenced in a study of blood T cell repertoires in COVID-19. Profiling relied on immunoSEQ multiplex PCR, and the TCRdb table lists in-frame clones only, not all of them. The sample shows about 360,000 clones, around 87% of them seen only once. Input material: PBMCs or T cells enriched from blood (not recorded which). Receptors originate from a man aged 35-49 years in a cohort exposed to, infected with or recovered from COVID-19 (not recorded which).

The chain employs TRBV30 and TRBJ2-4; TRBD1 agrees at 7 bases. Trimming took 0 bases from V and 8 from J; bases not matched to a gene: 10. The CDR3 runs 15 residues. CDR1 and CDR2 (germline): GTSNPN, SVGIG (reference sequence). CDR3 amino acids: CAWSVQGGALDIQYF. The CDR3 bases are TGTGCCTGGAGTGTACAAGGGGGCGCTTTGGACATTCAGTACTTC.

The rearrangement joins TRBV7-2 to TRBJ1-3, with D possibly being TRBD1 (6 bases). CDR1 and CDR2 from the germline V gene are SGHTA and FQGNSA. CDR3 size: 17 residues. V shed 2 bases and J shed 2 bases, with 16 bases lying between them. CDR3 loop: CASSLFLGTGPGNTIYF. The CDR3 region has the DNA TGTGCCAGCAGCTTATTTCTCGGTACAGGGCCTGGAAACACCATATATTTT.

This rearrangement joins TRBV4-2 to TRBJ1-6, with D hard to call. CDR1 and CDR2 (germline): LGHNA, YNFKEQ. The V end lost 1 base, the J end lost 5 bases, and 6 bases lay between the germline ends. The length of the CDR3 is 14 residues. CDR3 nucleotide sequence: TGTGCCAGCAGCCAAGGGACTGATAATTCACCCCTCCACTTT. This codes for CASSQGTDNSPLHF.

This chain joins TRBV19 and TRBJ1-3, with 9 nucleotides matching TRBD1. J gave up 0 bases and V 6 bases, and 3 bases lay outside the gene matches. Germline CDR1 reads LNHDA; CDR2 reads SQIVND (reference sequence). CDR3 length: 15 residues. DNA for the CDR3: TGTGCCAGTAGGGAACAGGGGGCCTCTGGAAACACCATATATTTT. As protein: CASREQGASGNTIYF. Based on the CDR3 plus reference TRBV19 and TRBJ1-3, the full variable domain is DGGITQSPKYLFRKEGQNVTLSCEQNLNHDAMYWYRQDPGQGLRLIYYSQIVNDFQKGDIAEGYSVSREKKESFPLTVTSAQKNPTAFYLCASREQGASGNTIYFGEGSWLTVV.

The chain is built from TRBV3-1 (or the pseudogene TRBV3-2) and TRBJ1-4; D call uncertain. The V and J ends lost 1 base and 2 bases respectively, with 8 bases between them. The germline V gene has CDR1 LGHDT and CDR2 YNNKEL (reference sequence). This CDR3 region has 15 residues. The CDR3 DNA sequence: TGTGCCAGCAGCCAAGGCAGGAACACTAATGAAAAACTGTTTTTT. Translated: CASSQGRNTNEKLFF.

In the case of this clone: Distinct nucleotide sequences in the sample also encode this CDR3. The genes are TRBV7-6 and TRBJ2-1, with TRBD2 matching 11 bases. This CDR3 is 15 amino acids long. Germline CDR1 is SGHVS and CDR2 is FNYEAQ. The junction had 3 bases not matched to a gene; V was cut back by 1 base and J by 7 bases. The CDR3 spells CASSLGSGRVNEQFF. In DNA form, the CDR3 reads TGTGCCAGCAGCTTAGGTAGCGGGAGGGTTAATGAGCAGTTCTTC. The variable domain in full, completed from reference TRBV7-6 and TRBJ2-1, reads GAGVSQSPRYKVTKRGQDVALRCDPISGHVSLYWYRQALGQGPEFLTYFNYEAQQDKSGLPNDRFSAERPEGSISTLTIQRTEQRDSAMYRCASSLGSGRVNEQFFGPGTRLTVL.

The chain joins TRBV21-1 to TRBJ2-1; TRBD2, the table's D call, was not compared with the DNA. TRBV21-1 is deemed a pseudogene. The CDR3 length is 19 residues. The CDR3 DNA reads TGTGCCAGCACCAAAAGGGGCCGGGAGGGTCCCCTCTCCTACAATGAGCAGTTCTTC. Translated, it gives CASTKRGREGPLSYNEQFF.

This rearrangement joins TRBV3-1 (or the pseudogene TRBV3-2) to TRBJ1-5; D is unclear. The CDR3 runs to 12 residues. Trimming left V 4 bases short and J 4 bases short, with 5 bases between. CDR1 is LGHDT, CDR2 YNNKEL, per germline (reference sequence). The DNA for the CDR3 is TGTGCCAGCAGCCGACTAAATCAGCCCCAGCATTTT. Its protein product is CASSRLNQPQHF.

The V gene is TRBV24-1, the J gene TRBJ2-5, with 8 bases matching TRBD2. Germline lookup yields CDR1 KGHDR and CDR2 SFDVKD. With V trimmed by 7 bases and J by 1 base, 4 bases remained unmatched. The CDR3 sequence is 14 residues long. In nucleotides, the CDR3 is TGTGCCACCAGGGCTAGCGGGCCCCAAGAGACCCAGTACTTC. It codes for CATRASGPQETQYF.

The chain uses TRBV2 and TRBJ1-5, with D possibly matching TRBD1 (5 bases). This CDR3 is built from 13 residues. Trimming shortened V by 6 bases and J by 4 bases, and 10 bases separated the two germline ends. CDR1 and CDR2 (germline): SNHLY, FYNNEI. The CDR3 region is CASRGRSNQPQHF. The CDR3, as DNA: TGTGCCAGCAGGGGGCGCTCAAATCAGCCCCAGCATTTT.

This clone was recorded a few times. The chain uses TRBV30 and TRBJ1-2; D is unclear. Per the germline V gene, CDR1 is GTSNPN and CDR2 is SVGIG (reference sequence). V was trimmed by 5 bases and J by 7 bases, leaving 17 bases between them. The CDR3 runs 13 residues. The CDR3: CAWWKNPSSGYTF. The CDR3 DNA reads as TGTGCCTGGTGGAAAAATCCCTCTAGTGGCTACACCTTC.

This rearrangement joins TRBV11-3 to TRBJ2-1; possible D gene TRBD1, 6 bases. CDR3 length: 16 residues. CDR1 and CDR2 from the germline V gene are SGHNT and YENEEA. The V end was cut by 2 bases, the J end by 0 bases, with 11 bases between. Written as DNA, the CDR3 is TGTGCCAGCAGCTTATCCGGACAGAGCTCCTACAATGAGCAGTTCTTC. It encodes CASSLSGQSSYNEQFF.

The CDR3: CASRQDIGQGGGNTIYF. CDR3 DNA: TGTGCCAGCAGGCAAGACATTGGACAGGGTGGCGGAAACACCATATATTTT. The chain combines TRBV2 with TRBJ1-3; 8 bases line up with TRBD1. The germline gives CDR1 SNHLY, CDR2 FYNNEI. V lost 6 bases, J lost 4 bases, and 14 bases stayed unmatched. The CDR3 covers 17 residues.

The V and J genes are TRBV7-2 and TRBJ2-1, with 14 bases that match TRBD2. Germline trimming cut 0 bases from V and 2 bases from J; bases unmatched to any gene: 3. Germline V gene lookup returns CDR1 SGHTA and CDR2 FQGNSA. The CDR3 spans 18 residues. The CDR3 nucleotides read TGTGCCAGCAGCTTAGCGGGACTAGCGGGAGAGACCTACAATGAGCAGTTCTTC. The encoded protein is CASSLAGLAGETYNEQFF.

V gene TRBV19 combines with J gene TRBJ2-2, with TRBD1 as a possible D gene (8 bases). Germline loops: CDR1 LNHDA, CDR2 SQIVND (reference sequence). The CDR3 runs 16 residues. The V end was cut by 5 bases, the J end by 6 bases, with 19 bases between. CDR3 region: CASSSRTGRGSGELFF. CDR3 sequence (DNA): TGTGCCAGTAGTTCCCGGACAGGGAGGGGATCCGGGGAGCTGTTTTTT. Full variable domain (remainder filled in from reference TRBV19 and TRBJ2-2): DGGITQSPKYLFRKEGQNVTLSCEQNLNHDAMYWYRQDPGQGLRLIYYSQIVNDFQKGDIAEGYSVSREKKESFPLTVTSAQKNPTAFYLCASSSRTGRGSGELFFGEGSRLTVL.

The chain links TRBV19 to TRBJ1-2; D remains unclear. The length of the CDR3 is 12 residues. Germline loops: CDR1 LNHDA, CDR2 SQIVND (reference sequence). Trimming shortened V by 5 bases and J by 3 bases, and 7 bases separated the two germline ends. The CDR3 coding sequence is TGTGCCAGTAGTTCCGGGGACTATGGCTACACCTTC. This gives the protein CASSSGDYGYTF.

The chain couples TRBV6-5 to TRBJ2-1; 9 nucleotides match TRBD2. Germline values: CDR1 MNHEY, CDR2 SVGAGI. The CDR3 has 16 residues. V shed 0 bases, J shed 10 bases, and the junction held 10 bases outside the gene matches. The CDR3 nucleotides are TGTGCCAGCAGTTACTCCCTCGGCGGGAGGGCCCTCGAGCAGTTCTTC. This encodes CASSYSLGGRALEQFF.

The table lists this clone with a few counts. V and J are TRBV20-1 and TRBJ2-7; perhaps TRBD2 as D (6 bases). The germline CDR1 and CDR2 sequences are DFQATT and SNEGSKA (reference sequence). V lost 3 bases to trimming and J lost 6 bases, with 15 bases between them. This CDR3 contains 13 residues. The CDR3 sequence: CSASIARDVEQYF. DNA of the CDR3: TGCAGTGCTAGTATAGCGCGGGACGTCGAGCAGTACTTC.

V is TRBV12-5 and J is TRBJ2-1; D is ambiguous. Germline CDR1 is LGHNT and CDR2 is FRNRAP. V was trimmed by 4 bases and J by 0 bases, leaving 13 bases between them. CDR3 size: 16 residues. The CDR3 DNA reads TGTGCTAGTGGTTCCACCCTAGACCACTCCTACAATGAGCAGTTCTTC. Translating gives CASGSTLDHSYNEQFF.